This T cell receptor beta chain was captured by sequencing in a study of blood T cell repertoires in COVID-19. About the study: COVID-19 samples from acute and convalescent phases originated in the United States, Italy and Spain.

The CDR3 runs 14 residues. V was trimmed by 5 bases and J by 14 bases, leaving 22 bases between them. The germline V gene has CDR1 MNHEY and CDR2 SVGAGI. Generated by immunoSEQ multiplex PCR, the TCRdb table keeps only in-frame clones and is missing some. This sample has some 200,000 clones, with roughly 76% found just once. The chain couples TRBV6-5 to TRBJ1-5; D is ambiguous. The sequenced sample consisted of peripheral blood. The clonotype was recovered from a woman between 40 and 55 years old with COVID-19, enrolled during active disease. The CDR3 bases are TGTGCCAGCAGTCAATTATTTGTCCTATTACCGGAGCATTTT. This translates into CASSQLFVLLPEHF.